This entry lists 21 T cell receptor beta chains sequenced from one sample in a study of T cells in Graves' hyperthyroidism and ophthalmopathy. The TCR beta CDR3 regions underwent amplification using RNA transcripts as the source. HTBI primers were the set used in a first-round RT-PCR of the TCR CDR3. Each CDR3 protein gets one entry after TCRdb re-called the multiplex PCR reads with MiXCR. The sample holds 600,000 or so distinct CDR3 sequences; over 12% are singletons and the top ten take about 7%. Material for sequencing was blood. All receptors come from a young woman with Graves' ophthalmopathy.

The chain joins TRBV6-1 to TRBJ1-2; the D gene is possibly TRBD1 (6 bases). V lost 6 bases and J 8 bases, leaving 31 bases between the germline ends. Per the germline V gene, CDR1 is MNHNS and CDR2 is SASEGT. The CDR3 length is 18 residues. The CDR3 DNA reads as TGTGCCAGCAGCCCCAGTCTCGGGACATCTCCACCCCGATTAGGCTACACCTTC. It translates to CASSPSLGTSPPRLGYTF.

This clonotype was seen ten or more times. This chain links TRBV18 with TRBJ1-2, with a tentative D call TRBD1 (6 bases). Between the trimmed V and J ends, which lost 3 bases and 0 bases, there was a span of 11 bases. This CDR3 contains 15 residues. Germline lookup yields CDR1 KGHSH and CDR2 LQKENI. CDR3 sequence reads: CASSPTGTPNYGYTF. In nucleotides, the CDR3 is TGTGCCAGCTCACCGACCGGGACACCTAACTATGGCTACACCTTC.

This sequence joins TRBV6-1 and TRBJ1-1; the match to TRBD1 covers 7 bases. CDR3 size: 15 residues. V was pared by 5 bases and J by 4 bases, with 10 bases of the junction left unmatched. Germline V CDR1 and CDR2: MNHNS, SASEGT. The CDR3 protein is CASSRRQGGFTEAFF. The CDR3 DNA sequence: TGTGCCAGCAGTCGTCGACAGGGCGGTTTCACTGAAGCTTTCTTT.

V is TRBV4-1 and J is TRBJ2-1; 12 positions agree with TRBD2. V was clipped by 4 bases and J by 9 bases; unmatched bases: 7. The CDR3 length is 15 residues. Per germline, CDR1 MGHRA and CDR2 YSYEKL. The CDR3 is CASSRTSGALGEQFF. The CDR3 nucleotides read TGCGCCAGCAGCCGGACTAGCGGGGCCCTTGGTGAGCAGTTCTTC.

This clonotype was observed at least ten times. V usage is TRBV5-6 and J usage is TRBJ1-1; maybe TRBD1 (5 bases). The germline CDR1 and CDR2 sequences are SGHDT and YYEEEE. The CDR3 extends over 15 amino acids. The ends were cut back, 0 bases at V and 4 bases at J, with 13 bases in the middle. CDR3 residues: CASSLVWGTFTEAFF. In nucleotides, the CDR3 is TGTGCCAGCAGCTTGGTCTGGGGGACGTTCACTGAAGCTTTCTTT. Together with reference TRBV5-6 and TRBJ1-1, the CDR3 gives the full variable domain: DAGVTQSPTHLIKTRGQQVTLRCSPKSGHDTVSWYQQALGQGPQFIFQYYEEEERQRGNFPDRFSGHQFPNYSSELNVNALLLGDSALYLCASSLVWGTFTEAFFGQGTRLTVV.

V gene TRBV6-5 combines with J gene TRBJ2-6; 8 bases are shared with TRBD1. The CDR3 is made up of 17 amino acids. V lost 2 bases, J lost 1 base, and 4 bases stayed unmatched. Germline V gene sequence: CDR1 MNHEY, CDR2 SVGAGI. CDR3 in amino acids: CASSYGTGRSGANVLTF. CDR3 nucleotides: TGTGCCAGCAGTTACGGGACAGGACGTTCTGGGGCCAACGTCCTGACTTTC.

This clonotype was detected ten times or more. The rearrangement links TRBV2 to TRBJ2-3; a weak D match, TRBD2 (6 bases). V was trimmed by 2 bases and J by 4 bases, leaving 13 bases between them. CDR3 length equals 15 residues. Germline V lookup: CDR1 SNHLY, CDR2 FYNNEI. The CDR3 sequence: CASSETGVGADTQYF. The CDR3 DNA sequence: TGTGCCAGCAGTGAAACGGGGGTGGGGGCAGATACGCAGTATTTT.

This clonotype was observed at least ten times. The chain is built from TRBV28 and TRBJ2-5; D tentatively fits TRBD1 or TRBD2 (5 bases each). CDR1 is MDHEN, CDR2 SYDVKM, per germline. Trimming pared 3 bases from V and 3 bases from J, leaving 29 bases between. The CDR3 sequence is 20 residues long. In nucleotides, the CDR3 is TGTGCCAGCAGTTTCGATCCCCTTCGACAGCTCTCCGAGGGAGAAGAGACCCAGTACTTC. This codes for CASSFDPLRQLSEGEETQYF.

This clonotype was counted many times. This rearrangement joins TRBV12-3 or TRBV12-4 to TRBJ2-1, with TRBD2 as a possible D gene (6 bases). Trimming took 4 bases from V and 9 from J, leaving 16 bases between them. The CDR3 extends over 14 amino acids. Written as DNA, the CDR3 is TGTGCCAGCAGTTCCGTGGGTAGCGGTCTTGAGCAGTTCTTC. This gives the protein CASSSVGSGLEQFF.

This clonotype was counted ten times or more. V is TRBV2 and J is TRBJ1-2, with D unclear. CDR1 SNHLY and CDR2 FYNNEI come from the germline V gene. The CDR3 has 13 residues. With 4 bases removed from V and 4 bases from J, the gap between germline ends came to 10 bases. CDR3 nucleotide sequence: TGTGCCAGCAGTGTAAGGCCGAGCTATGGCTACACCTTC. This sequence encodes CASSVRPSYGYTF.

This clonotype was seen repeatedly, ten times or more. The V and J genes are TRBV12-3 or TRBV12-4 and TRBJ2-5, with D unresolved. This CDR3 contains 14 residues. V was shortened by 5 bases and J by 1 base, with 11 bases between the two germline ends. The CDR3 reads CASSQQETQETQYF. Written as DNA, the CDR3 is TGTGCCAGCAGTCAGCAGGAAACCCAAGAGACCCAGTACTTC.

This clonotype appeared many times. The chain joins TRBV11-2 to TRBJ2-2, with D perhaps TRBD2 (5 bases). The CDR3 has 14 residues. The V gene's germline CDR1 is SGHAT and CDR2 FQNNGV. Trimming took off 4 bases at V and 7 bases at J, with 13 bases between the two ends. The CDR3 region has the DNA TGTGCCAGCAGCTCCCCGGGGTTAATCGGGGAGCTGTTTTTT. Protein: CASSSPGLIGELFF. The variable domain in full, with the rest retrieved from reference TRBV11-2 and TRBJ2-2, is EAGVAQSPRYKIIEKRQSVAFWCNPISGHATLYWYQQILGQGPKLLIQFQNNGVVDDSQLPKDRFSAERLKGVDSTLKIQPAKLEDSAVYLCASSSPGLIGELFFGEGSRLTVL.

This clonotype was seen at least ten times. The V gene is TRBV12-3 or TRBV12-4, the J gene TRBJ1-1; D is perhaps TRBD1 (5 bases). The CDR3 extends over 15 amino acids. V was clipped by 5 bases and J by 1 base, with 14 bases between them. The CDR3 DNA is TGTGCCAGCAGTGAAGTGGGACGGGGGAACACTGAAGCTTTCTTT. As protein: CASSEVGRGNTEAFF.

This clonotype came up many times. J is TRBJ2-5 and V is TRBV2, with a weak D call TRBD2 (5 bases). This CDR3 is built from 12 residues. Germline V CDR1 and CDR2: SNHLY, FYNNEI. V dropped 3 bases and J dropped 9 bases, with 11 bases sitting between them. CDR3 region: CASSDEGIPQYF. CDR3 sequence (DNA): TGTGCCAGCAGTGATGAGGGCATCCCCCAGTACTTC. Variable domain in full (rest from reference TRBV2 and TRBJ2-5): EPEVTQTPSHQVTQMGQEVILRCVPISNHLYFYWYRQILGQKVEFLVSFYNNEISEKSEIFDDQFSVERPDGSNFTLKIRSTKLEDSAMYFCASSDEGIPQYFGPGTRLLVL.

This clonotype was picked up many times. The CDR3 sequence: CASSSPGGTNNAFF. The CDR3 nucleotides are TGTGCCAGCAGTTCCCCGGGGGGGACGAATAATGCTTTCTTT. The genes are TRBV28 and TRBJ1-1, with D possibly matching TRBD1 (5 bases). Trimming shortened V by 4 bases and J by 11 bases, and 20 bases separated the two germline ends. Germline V gene sequence: CDR1 MDHEN, CDR2 SYDVKM. The CDR3 extends over 14 amino acids.

This clonotype was seen only once. The J gene is TRBJ2-5, the V gene TRBV9; D assignment may be TRBD1 or TRBD2 (6 bases each). V gave up 0 bases and J gave up 2 bases, with 23 bases separating them. Per the germline V gene, CDR1 is SGDLS and CDR2 is YYNGEE. The CDR3 spans 19 residues. The DNA of the CDR3 is TGTGCCAGCAGCGTAGGAGTGTGGCATTCGACTAGGGGGCAAGAGACCCAGTACTTC. As protein: CASSVGVWHSTRGQETQYF. Using reference TRBV9 and TRBJ2-5 for the parts outside the CDR3, the full variable domain is DSGVTQTPKHLITATGQRVTLRCSPRSGDLSVYWYQQSLDQGLQFLIQYYNGEERAKGNILERFSAQQFPDLHSELNLSSLELGDSALYFCASSVGVWHSTRGQETQYFGPGTRLLVL.

This clonotype was picked up a small number of times. The gene calls are TRBV28 and TRBJ2-7, with D possibly TRBD2 on 7 matching bases. In germline, CDR1 is MDHEN, CDR2 SYDVKM. This CDR3 spans 14 amino acids. The germline V and J ends were trimmed by 6 bases and 5 bases, with 17 bases remaining between them. Here the CDR3 reads CASRGGGSQDEQYF. In DNA, the CDR3 is TGTGCCAGCAGGGGGGGCGGGAGTCAGGACGAGCAGTACTTC.

The table lists this clonotype with many counts. The chain uses TRBV29-1 and TRBJ2-3; D may be TRBD1 (6 bases). Germline values: CDR1 SQVTM, CDR2 ANQGSEA. Deletions cut 2 bases from V and 1 base from J, with 7 bases between. The CDR3 is 13 amino acids. The CDR3 loop reads CSVENRGTDTQYF. As DNA, the CDR3 is TGCAGCGTTGAAAACAGGGGCACAGATACGCAGTATTTT.

The sample holds many counts of this clonotype. The genes are TRBV7-8 and TRBJ2-3; the match to TRBD1 covers 9 bases. This CDR3 has 17 amino acids. V was pared by 3 bases and J by 5 bases, with 12 bases of the junction left unmatched. The germline gives CDR1 SGHVS, CDR2 FQNEAQ. As DNA, the CDR3 is TGTGCCAGCAGCTTCATAGAAGGGACAGGGAGTGTAGATACGCAGTATTTT. Translation: CASSFIEGTGSVDTQYF.

This clonotype has ten or more counts. This chain joins TRBV27 and TRBJ1-2, with D possibly TRBD1 on 6 matching bases. Germline V lookup: CDR1 MNHEY, CDR2 SMNVEV (reference sequence). Trimming shortened V by 5 bases and J by 8 bases, and 24 bases separated the two germline ends. The CDR3 has 16 amino acids. The CDR3 protein is CASSLIPGHGEGGYTF. The CDR3 DNA is TGTGCCAGCAGTCTCATCCCGGGACATGGAGAGGGAGGCTACACCTTC.

Ten or more counts support this clonotype. The V and J genes are TRBV28 and TRBJ2-7, with 12 positions matching TRBD2. The CDR3 is made up of 17 amino acids. After removal of 3 bases from V and 0 bases from J, the junction contained 6 bases not matched to a gene. In germline, CDR1 is MDHEN, CDR2 SYDVKM. This CDR3 reads CASSFVTSGSHSYEQYF. CDR3 nucleotide sequence: TGTGCCAGCAGTTTCGTGACTAGCGGGAGTCACTCCTACGAGCAGTACTTC.